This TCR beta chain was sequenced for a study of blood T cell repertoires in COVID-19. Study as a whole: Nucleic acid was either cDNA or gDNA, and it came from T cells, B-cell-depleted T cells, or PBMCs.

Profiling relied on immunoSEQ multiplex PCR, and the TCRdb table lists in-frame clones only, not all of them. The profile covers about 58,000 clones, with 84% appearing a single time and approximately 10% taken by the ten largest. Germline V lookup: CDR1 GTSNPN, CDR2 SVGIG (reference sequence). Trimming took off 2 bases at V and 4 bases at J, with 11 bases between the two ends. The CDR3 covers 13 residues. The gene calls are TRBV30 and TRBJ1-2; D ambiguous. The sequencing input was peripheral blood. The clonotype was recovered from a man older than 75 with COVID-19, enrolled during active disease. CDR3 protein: CAWSRVRGYGYTF. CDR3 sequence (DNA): TGTGCCTGGAGTCGCGTACGAGGCTATGGCTACACCTTC.